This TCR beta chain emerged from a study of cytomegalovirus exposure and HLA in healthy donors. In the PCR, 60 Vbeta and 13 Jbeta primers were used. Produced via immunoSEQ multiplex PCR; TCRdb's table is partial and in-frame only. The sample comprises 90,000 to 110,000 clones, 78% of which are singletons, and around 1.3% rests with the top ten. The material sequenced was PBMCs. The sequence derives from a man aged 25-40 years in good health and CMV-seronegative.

CDR3 bases: TGCGCCAGCAGCCACGCCGGGACACCGGGGGAGACCCAGTACTTC. Encoded protein: CASSHAGTPGETQYF. The V gene is TRBV4-3, the J gene TRBJ2-5; D perhaps matches TRBD1 (6 bases). This CDR3 region has 15 residues. Trimming left V 3 bases short and J 5 bases short, with 16 bases between. From germline, CDR1 is LGHNA and CDR2 YSLEER.